Below, 8 T cell receptor beta chains from the same sample are listed, as sequenced in a study of beta chain features in type 1 diabetes. The whole isolated RNA underwent reverse transcription, so sequencing captured expressed TCRB transcripts. The method was immunoSEQ multiplex PCR; TCRdb's version includes in-frame clones alone and lacks a portion of them. Of 300,000 to 350,000 clones in the sample, under 8.5% were seen once. Sequencing used central memory CD4+ T cells from blood. The receptors were gathered from a woman under 30 in good health.

This clone was picked up a small number of times. This chain uses TRBV27 with TRBJ2-7; D possibly corresponds to TRBD2 (6 bases). This CDR3 is built from 16 residues. The V gene lost 0 bases and the J gene lost 3 bases, with 15 bases spanning the gap. Germline V CDR1 and CDR2: MNHEY, SMNVEV (reference sequence). The CDR3, as DNA: TGTGCCAGCAGTTTATCGGGAACTAGCCCTCTCTACGAGCAGTACTTC. Amino acid sequence: CASSLSGTSPLYEQYF.

V gene TRBV1 combines with J gene TRBJ2-5; the table's D gene call, TRBD2, was not cross checked with the DNA. TRBV1 counts as a pseudogene. CDR3 length: 16 amino acids. CDR3 residues: CTSSQGIEREQETQYF. The CDR3, as DNA: TGCACCAGCAGCCAAGGAATCGAGCGGGAGCAAGAGACCCAGTACTTC.

J is TRBJ1-4 and V is TRBV7-9; a weak D match, TRBD1 (6 bases). This CDR3 is built from 15 residues. V lost 6 bases, J lost 7 bases, and 18 bases lay in between. CDR1 is SEHNR and CDR2 is FQNEAQ in the germline V gene (reference sequence). Here the CDR3 reads CASRSGQIGGEKLFF. In DNA, the CDR3 is TGTGCCAGCAGATCCGGACAGATCGGCGGTGAAAAACTGTTTTTT.

This clone showed up many times. The CDR3 nucleotides read TGTGCCAGCAGACCGAGACCGTCTATAGGGCATGGCTACACCTTC. It is translated as CASRPRPSIGHGYTF. The chain recombines TRBV28 with TRBJ1-2, with D unresolved. The germline V gene has CDR1 MDHEN and CDR2 SYDVKM. Trimming cost V 6 bases and J 6 bases, with 20 bases left between them. The CDR3 consists of 15 residues.

This clone was detected only a few times. The rearrangement joins TRBV5-4 to TRBJ2-1, with no clear D. The CDR3 is 13 amino acids. Trimming removed 5 bases at V and 5 bases at J, with 11 bases between. Per the germline V gene, CDR1 is SGHNT and CDR2 is YYREEE (reference sequence). CDR3 DNA: TGTGCCAGCAGGCCGGAAAGAGACAATGAGCAGTTCTTC. Translation gives CASRPERDNEQFF.

This clone has a count of ten or more. This chain uses TRBV6-6 with TRBJ2-1; D unclear. The germline V and J ends were trimmed by 4 bases and 5 bases, with 15 bases remaining between them. The CDR3 spans 15 residues. CDR1 MNHNY and CDR2 SVGAGI come from the germline V gene (reference sequence). CDR3 in amino acids: CASSSGVEVNNEQFF. CDR3 coding DNA: TGTGCCAGCAGTTCCGGAGTAGAAGTAAACAATGAGCAGTTCTTC.

As concerns this clone: A single base separates this from a much larger clone, so it may be a read error. Within the sample, other DNA sequences also encode this same CDR3. The J gene is TRBJ2-1, the V gene TRBV18, with D unclear. The V end was cut by 3 bases, the J end by 5 bases, with 8 bases between. Germline CDR1 KGHSH, CDR2 LQKENI. The CDR3 runs 13 residues. CDR3 region: CASSPGRNNEQFF. The CDR3 DNA follows: TGTGCCAGCTCACCGGGCAGGAACAATGAGCAGTTCTTC.

This clone was seen only a few times. The rearrangement links TRBV7-8 to TRBJ2-3; TRBD1 matches at 12 bases. Germline-derived CDR1 and CDR2 are SGHVS and FQNEAQ. The length of the CDR3 is 17 residues. The V segment lost 6 bases and the J segment 5 bases; nucleotides outside the gene matches: 12. The CDR3: CASRLRGTGGVKDTQYF. The CDR3 DNA follows: TGTGCCAGCAGACTTCGGGGGACAGGGGGCGTTAAAGATACGCAGTATTTT.